The clone carrying this T cell receptor beta chain appeared a few times. The antigen remains undetermined. This sample is part of a study of T-cell memory formation after mild COVID-19. Study context: Across donors, TCR clusters were largely donor specific. Broader study findings: The pre-infection memory compartment contained some responding clones, suggesting cross-reactive memory joined.

Trimming left V 3 bases short and J 0 bases short, with 9 bases between. This CDR3 has 15 residues. CDR1 and CDR2 (germline): MGHRA, YSYEKL. One entry per CDR3 protein, called by TCRdb with MiXCR from the 5' RACE reads. This table holds approximately 300,000 distinct CDR3 sequences, approximately 19% found once. This receptor was taken from a man younger than 30 who had mild COVID-19 (a few samples of this study predate the infection). Cell type and time point are not known. The V and J genes are TRBV4-1 and TRBJ1-3; D remains ambiguous. Sequenced sample: PBMCs or a T cell subset sorted from them (not recorded which). CDR3 in DNA: TGCGCCAGCAGCCAGAGGGAAAGCTCTGGAAACACCATATATTTT. Translated, it gives CASSQRESSGNTIYF.